The 20 T cell receptor beta chains reported below all come from one sample, sequenced in a study of T-cell reconstitution after alpha-beta-depleted transplantation in children. Preparation of the TCRbeta library was carried out with unique molecular identifiers. TCRdb reanalysed the PCR reads using MiXCR and keeps one entry per CDR3 protein. Of about 200,000 distinct CDR3 sequences in the sample, about 14% were seen once. The starting material was PBMCs from the stem cell graft donor, obtained from the stem cell graft. The receptors were sampled from a human donor who donated a stem cell graft to a child with acute lymphoblastic leukemia.

This clonotype was detected many times. The rearrangement uses TRBV5-5 and TRBJ1-5, with 7 bases identical to TRBD1. CDR1 and CDR2 from the germline V gene are SGHKS and YYEKEE (reference sequence). The junction had 5 bases not matched to a gene; V was cut back by 3 bases and J by 2 bases. The CDR3 has 15 residues. CDR3 protein: CASSWRGTGNQPQHF. DNA for the CDR3: TGTGCCAGCAGCTGGCGAGGGACAGGCAATCAGCCCCAGCATTTT.

This clonotype was recorded at least ten times. The J gene is TRBJ2-7, the V gene TRBV29-1, with D possibly TRBD1 on 6 matching bases. Germline-derived CDR1 and CDR2 are SQVTM and ANQGSEA. V lost 7 bases, J lost 7 bases, and 20 bases lay in between. CDR3 length: 13 amino acids. The DNA of the CDR3 is TGCAGCGGAAGCCCGGGACCACAGGGAGAGCAGTACTTC. Encoded protein: CSGSPGPQGEQYF.

This clonotype showed up many times. V usage is TRBV29-1 and J usage is TRBJ1-1, with 9 bases aligning to TRBD1. V shed 6 bases, J shed 7 bases, and the junction held 9 bases outside the gene matches. Germline CDR1 is SQVTM and CDR2 is ANQGSEA. The CDR3 spans 13 residues. CDR3 protein: CSVHHRGRIEAFF. The DNA of the CDR3 is TGCAGCGTCCACCACAGGGGGCGAATTGAAGCTTTCTTT.

This clonotype has ten or more counts. The chain's CDR3 is CASSSDLGLAGRNEQFF. CDR3 DNA: TGTGCCAGCAGTTCCGACTTAGGACTAGCGGGAAGGAATGAGCAGTTCTTC. V is TRBV12-3 or TRBV12-4 and J is TRBJ2-1, with TRBD2 matching over 12 bases. This CDR3 comprises 17 residues. After removal of 4 bases from V and 7 bases from J, the junction contained 11 bases not matched to a gene.

This clonotype was found many times. The chain is built from TRBV29-1 and TRBJ1-1; 7 bases are shared with TRBD1. Unmatched junction bases numbered 15, after V lost 7 bases and J lost 7 bases. Germline V gene sequence: CDR1 SQVTM, CDR2 ANQGSEA. CDR3 size: 14 residues. CDR3 coding DNA: TGCAGCGCGCACCCCACCAGGACAGGATTTGAAGCTTTCTTT. Its protein product is CSAHPTRTGFEAFF.

This clonotype was picked up many times. This rearrangement joins TRBV28 to TRBJ2-7, with D unresolved. The CDR3 spans 13 residues. V was cut by 5 bases and J by 3 bases, with 11 bases left in between. The V gene's germline CDR1 is MDHEN and CDR2 SYDVKM. In DNA, the CDR3 is TGTGCCAGCAGTGGACCTTCAGGCTACGAGCAGTACTTC. This sequence encodes CASSGPSGYEQYF.

This clonotype was found many times. The chain joins TRBV5-1 to TRBJ2-2; weak D call: TRBD2 (5 bases). Trimming left V 0 bases short and J 6 bases short, with 6 bases between. Germline values: CDR1 SGHRS, CDR2 YFSETQ. This CDR3 contains 13 residues. The CDR3 nucleotides are TGCGCCAGCAGCTTGGGGGAGCCCGGGGAGCTGTTTTTT. It translates to CASSLGEPGELFF.

At least ten counts were recorded for this clonotype. The V call is TRBV7-9, the J call TRBJ2-4, with a possible D match to TRBD1 (6 bases). Trimming shortened V by 5 bases and J by 0 bases, and 14 bases separated the two germline ends. The CDR3 loop spans 16 amino acids. Germline V lookup: CDR1 SEHNR, CDR2 FQNEAQ (reference sequence). The CDR3 DNA sequence: TGTGCCAGCAGCCCCGGACAGCCAGGAGCCAAAAACATTCAGTACTTC. Residues: CASSPGQPGAKNIQYF.

This clonotype has more than one count but fewer than ten. This chain joins TRBV7-9 and TRBJ2-7; D ambiguous. CDR1 is SEHNR and CDR2 is FQNEAQ in the germline V gene (reference sequence). Trimming pared 8 bases from V and 0 bases from J, leaving 8 bases between. The CDR3 covers 12 residues. Written as DNA, the CDR3 is TGTGCCAGCTCAAGGAGCTCCTACGAGCAGTACTTC. Translating gives CASSRSSYEQYF.

This chain joins TRBV19 and TRBJ1-2; 10 bases match TRBD1. Germline V gene data show CDR1 as LNHDA and CDR2 as SQIVND (reference sequence). CDR3 size: 15 residues. The J segment lost 6 bases and the V segment lost 6 bases, leaving 10 bases of the junction unmatched. CDR3 sequence (DNA): TGTGCCAGTAGCGGACAGGGGGAGAGGTATCATGGCTACACCTTC. Residues: CASSGQGERYHGYTF.

The rearrangement links TRBV5-1 to TRBJ2-5, with 10 bases identical to TRBD1. Germline lookup yields CDR1 SGHRS and CDR2 YFSETQ. The V segment lost 1 base and the J segment 4 bases; nucleotides outside the gene matches: 7. This CDR3 contains 16 residues. In nucleotides, the CDR3 is TGCGCCAGCAGCTTGATGGGAGACAGGGGGCTAGAGACCCAGTACTTC. As protein: CASSLMGDRGLETQYF.

This clonotype has ten or more counts. The gene calls are TRBV29-1 and TRBJ2-1, with TRBD2 matching over 14 bases. This CDR3 comprises 14 residues. The trim removed 6 bases at V and 6 bases at J, leaving 4 bases unmatched. Germline CDR1 is SQVTM and CDR2 is ANQGSEA. CDR3 sequence: CSVRTSGRTNEQFF. CDR3 bases: TGCAGCGTCCGGACTAGCGGGAGGACCAATGAGCAGTTCTTC.

This clonotype occurred many times. CDR3 nucleotides: TGCAGCGGGAGACAGTCGAACACTGAAGCTTTCTTT. Translation: CSGRQSNTEAFF. The J gene is TRBJ1-1, the V gene TRBV29-1, with D tentatively TRBD1 (5 bases). The length of the CDR3 is 12 residues. V dropped 7 bases and J dropped 1 base, with 10 bases sitting between them. Germline CDR1 SQVTM, CDR2 ANQGSEA. The full variable domain, its missing parts supplied by reference TRBV29-1 and TRBJ1-1, is SAVISQKPSRDICQRGTSLTIQCQVDSQVTMMFWYRQQPGQSLTLIATANQGSEATYESGFVIDKFPISRPNLTFSTLTVSNMSPEDSSIYLCSGRQSNTEAFFGQGTRLTVV.

This clonotype was picked up many times. The chain joins TRBV11-2 to TRBJ2-3; D tentatively reads TRBD1 or TRBD2 (5 bases each). Germline lookup yields CDR1 SGHAT and CDR2 FQNNGV. Trimming pared 8 bases from V and 0 bases from J, leaving 12 bases between. The CDR3 length is 14 residues. CDR3 coding DNA: TGTGCCAGCGGATTTTGGGGGAGCACAGATACGCAGTATTTT. Translating gives CASGFWGSTDTQYF.

In its sample, this clonotype was seen many times. The rearrangement uses TRBV7-2 and TRBJ2-3; D is possibly TRBD2 (6 bases). There are 16 residues in the CDR3. Germline V CDR1 and CDR2: SGHTA, FQGNSA. V was pared by 3 bases and J by 3 bases, with 16 bases between. The DNA for the CDR3 is TGTGCCAGCAGCTTTACTTCCGGGAGTATGACAGATACGCAGTATTTT. Its protein is CASSFTSGSMTDTQYF. Combining the CDR3 with reference TRBV7-2 and TRBJ2-3 gives the whole variable domain GAGVSQSPSNKVTEKGKDVELRCDPISGHTALYWYRQSLGQGLEFLIYFQGNSAPDKSGLPSDRFSAERTGGSVSTLTIQRTQQEDSAVYLCASSFTSGSMTDTQYFGPGTRLTVL.

About this clonotype: A much larger clone lies one base from this, so it may be a read error. V is TRBV19 and J is TRBJ2-7; tentatively, D is TRBD2 (5 bases). The CDR3 length is 13 residues. Germline lookup yields CDR1 LNHDA and CDR2 SQIVND (reference sequence). In DNA, the CDR3 is TGTGCCAGTAGGGATCTAGCTACCTACCAGCAGTACTTC. This sequence encodes CASRDLATYQQYF.

A few counts support this clonotype. The chain is built from TRBV5-1 and TRBJ2-3; 8 positions agree with TRBD2. V was pared by 4 bases and J by 0 bases, with 10 bases of the junction left unmatched. CDR3 length equals 17 residues. Germline loops: CDR1 SGHRS, CDR2 YFSETQ. In DNA form, the CDR3 reads TGCGCCAGCAGCCGCTCCCCCACTAGCGGAAGCACAGATACGCAGTATTTT. Translation gives CASSRSPTSGSTDTQYF.

This clonotype was seen repeatedly, ten times or more. This chain uses TRBV19 with TRBJ1-1, with D hard to call. The ends were cut back, 9 bases at V and 0 bases at J, with 8 bases in the middle. Germline V lookup: CDR1 LNHDA, CDR2 SQIVND (reference sequence). This CDR3 has 12 residues. The DNA for the CDR3 is TGTGCCAGCGCGGGATTGAACACTGAAGCTTTCTTT. Residues: CASAGLNTEAFF. The whole variable domain, remainder taken from reference TRBV19 and TRBJ1-1, is DGGITQSPKYLFRKEGQNVTLSCEQNLNHDAMYWYRQDPGQGLRLIYYSQIVNDFQKGDIAEGYSVSREKKESFPLTVTSAQKNPTAFYLCASAGLNTEAFFGQGTRLTVV.

Comment on this clonotype: Just one base apart from a much larger clone, this may be a read error. CDR3 amino acids: CASGTNEAYEQYF. The CDR3, as DNA: TGCGCCAGTGGGACTAACGAGGCCTACGAGCAGTACTTC. The chain recombines TRBV5-1 with TRBJ2-7; 7 bases agree with TRBD2. Germline CDR1 and CDR2: SGHRS and YFSETQ. The V gene end was trimmed by 8 bases and the J gene end by 2 bases; junction bases not matched to a gene: 7. CDR3 size: 13 residues.

This clonotype has ten or more counts. The chain has TRBV29-1 and TRBJ2-3, with D unclear. The germline V and J ends were trimmed by 4 bases and 7 bases, with 6 bases remaining between them. CDR1 and CDR2 from the germline V gene are SQVTM and ANQGSEA. The CDR3 loop spans 10 amino acids. CDR3 region: CSVVENTQYF. Written as DNA, the CDR3 is TGCAGCGTTGTTGAGAATACGCAGTATTTT.